Described below is a single T cell receptor (beta chain) sequence and its context. The antigen it recognizes is unknown. No qualities accompany the bases; no much larger clone lies one base away. Library preparation employed the immunoSEQ multiplex PCR assay. For the multiplex PCR, a mixture combining 60 forward primers for TCR Vbeta segments and 13 reverse primers for TCR Jbeta segments was used. The CDR3 region of rearranged TCR beta genes was amplified from genomic DNA by a multiplex PCR assay. The Illumina HiSeq System was used to sequence the amplified TCR beta libraries as 87-base-pair reads. Regarding the original processing steps: Across the roughly 670 repertoires, a later analysis counted tens of millions of unique TCR beta chains, 9.5 million to 12 million of which were shared by at least two donors. A nearest-neighbor algorithm error-corrected the raw reads and collapsed the reads into unique sequences, merging closely related sequences to remove PCR and sequencing errors. V, D and J gene segments were assigned by aligning CDR3 sequences to IMGT reference sequences. For a sequence to be retained, a match of at least six nucleotides to both a V gene segment and a J gene segment was required. Rearrangements were called productive when the CDR3 lacked stop codons and stayed in frame with V and J; all others were non-productive. CDR3 was defined according to IMGT convention as the region running from the second conserved V-encoded cysteine to the conserved J-encoded phenylalanine. The earlier analysis of a few hundred of the donors excluded any sequence lacking an unambiguous match to a single V gene segment. An earlier analysis of over 450 of the donors classified V segments as functional when productive rearrangements were above 56.7% and as segregating when the standard deviation between donors was above 5%. A statistical classification framework was built for diagnosing cytomegalovirus status from the catalog of TCR beta chain sequences. In a later analysis, TCR nucleotide sequences were compared against IMGT/GENE-DB human TR gene sequences so that V and J genes could be assigned. The TCRdist pipeline was used in a later analysis to assign CDR3 sequences and most-parsimonious VDJ recombination scenarios. A later analysis defined each TCR beta chain by its CDR3 amino acid sequence plus V-gene family, and excluded reads lacking a unique V-gene family. As a way to deal with suspected cross-contamination and a sequencing artifact, a later analysis dropped 592 nucleotide sequences that were highly shared and had low generation probability. For each public chain, a later analysis derived a clonal expansion index from normalized ranks of inferred template counts within each repertoire. In a later analysis, generation probabilities were computed using a VDJ recombination model fitted to out-of-frame rearrangements, and the results were checked against IGoR. In a later analysis, TCR-TCR, TCR-HLA and TCR-CMV co-occurrence was scored with hypergeometric tests, and a repertoire-size bias correction was applied to TCR pairs. A later analysis estimated false discovery rates by permuting HLA or CMV assignments 20 times. In a later analysis, co-occurring TCRs were grouped using DBSCAN, with TCRdist sequence similarity added in when clustering inside HLA-allele-positive subsets. Co-occurrence clustering excluded repertoires with fewer than 30,000 or more than 120,000 public chains, plus five with anomalous nucleotide sharing. The immuneACCESS repertoire file appears here via TCRdb, limited to in-frame rearrangements. These files lack a portion of the clones; in checked studies, under half of the deficit traces to unresolved V genes, and the cause of the others is not known. V, J and clone size are taken as reported in that table, and D and trimming were inferred from the DNA itself. The sample records approximately 200,000 clones, 65% to 80% of which are singletons. The top ten clonotypes cover approximately 4.8% of the sample.

For this chain, trimming is 7 bases at the V end and 4 bases at the J end, and the number of junction bases without a gene match is 5. From its cysteine to its phenylalanine, the CDR3 spans 14 amino acids. Kept here is only the CDR3 DNA, which spans 42 bases and is read in frame from base 1. CDR1 and CDR2 are drawn from the germline V gene (reference sequence): LNHDA, SQIVND. The data originate from a study of cytomegalovirus exposure and HLA in healthy donors (dated by TCRdb to about 2017). Context from the whole study: In an earlier analysis of roughly 500 of the donors, about 270 Gb of sequence data and 100 million or so unique TCR beta sequences from about 190 million T cells were reported. Among the roughly 400 genotyped donors, approximately 76% belonged to the genetic ancestry cluster associated with self-reported Caucasian donors. Roughly 5 DR-DQ haplotypes were handled as single units for association and clustering because linkage in the cohort was strong. The study used immunosequencing to profile the T cell repertoires of about 670 subjects and linked those repertoires to cytomegalovirus serostatus. HLA typing included class I and class II loci at four-digit resolution. Every discovery cohort repertoire had been produced on one sequencing platform. The later analysis used no new phenotypic data to find candidate immune exposures, relying instead on TCR beta sequences and their occurrence across donors. Typing coverage varied by locus: 629-630 donors for A, B, C, DRB1 and DQB1; about 520 for DQA1; over 600 for DPA1; around 490 for DPB1. The study was designed to test whether signatures of past pathogen exposure could be identified by cataloging public T cell receptors. An earlier analysis of fewer than 750 of the donors used high-throughput TCR beta sequencing to judge whether each TCR beta V gene segment behaved as functional or pseudogenic. Among 398 genotyped donors of the cohort, an average of around 220,000 unique TCR beta nucleotide sequences was sequenced per donor, of which about 18% were non-productive. Around 330 gigabases of sequencing data and 75 million to 85 million unique TCR sequences made up an early release that covered over 550 HLA-typed donors. Donor age, sex, ethnicity and CMV serostatus were collected together with the repertoire data. Along with the roughly 700-subject first cohort, a separate validation cohort of over 90 different subjects was used. To study patterns of TCR occurrence, a later analysis re-analyzed previously published TCR beta repertoires from hundreds of donors and added high-resolution HLA genotyping. Genome-wide SNP genotypes for about 60% of the 666 donors were used in a later genetic analysis, which treated that subset as a discovery cohort. To predict cytomegalovirus infection status, the study combined high-throughput TCR immunosequencing, statistical association of individual TCRs with disease status, and machine learning. Summary of the overall study and its limitations: Linkage disequilibrium might explain the correlated functional status among segregating V segments, but an unknown experimental factor could not be excluded. The cohort was sequenced for TCR beta chains only, and without alpha or paired-chain data the features that could be detected were limited. In a later analysis, several top co-occurrence clusters were reported to appear linked to parvovirus B19, influenza, CMV and Epstein-Barr virus. According to a later genetic analysis, donors in an Asian-associated ancestry cluster had fewer N-insertions in productive TCRs than the approximately 690-donor mean. Most TCR sequences were observed very rarely across donors, whereas some public TCRs were present in many individuals. Assigning TCR associations to individual alleles was difficult when HLA alleles, especially DR and DQ, strongly co-occurred. A group of highly shared sequence variants was considered likely to be a technical artifact of the sequencing pipeline. A further reported finding was that TCR beta sequences accurately predicted the HLA-A and HLA-B alleles for most subjects in the first cohort. In the study, around 150 TCR beta chains were listed as associated with cytomegalovirus. Cytomegalovirus status was reported to be diagnosed by the classifier with high specificity and sensitivity in both the original and validation cohorts. In vitro tests confirmed that three of the cytomegalovirus-associated TCR beta chains recognize cytomegalovirus antigens. In a later analysis, TCR association rates were found to vary across HLA loci, with the most associated TCRs seen for DRB1 alleles and the fewest for HLA-C alleles. Because the 87-base-pair reads could not distinguish some IMGT-functional V segments, including TRBV6-2 and TRBV6-3, those segments were excluded. In an earlier analysis of roughly 500 of the donors, most TCR beta V segments appeared in productive rearrangements about 87% or about 30% of the time, broadly matching IMGT annotations. A later analysis found that most CMV-associated TCR beta chains appeared HLA-restricted, with HLA associations seemingly driven largely by CMV exposure. Because counts were too low, some 16 rarely observed V segments, including chromosome 9 orphons, were excluded from the earlier analysis of 587 of the donors. A later analysis found that HLA-associated TCR beta chains were more clonally expanded and had lower generation probabilities than equally common non-associated chains. Presence/absence analyses assumed roughly uniform sequencing depth across donors, an assumption that may not hold. In a later genetic analysis, a missense DCLRE1C variant was associated with V-gene and J-gene trimming of TCR beta chains, and the association was replicated in an independent cohort. Because HLA typing was unavailable for some donors at each locus, only the typed subset was used in association tests. According to the authors, the approach could potentially be generalized to other disease states and immunological phenotypes. Specific HLA alleles were associated with some 15,000 TCR beta sequences at a false discovery rate of 0.05 in a later analysis. The only immune exposure information available for the cohort was CMV serostatus.

In total, approximately 610 healthy bone marrow donors made up the cohort. Cohort members were all nominally healthy when sampled, although unrecorded immune exposures were likely present. The donor tested CMV seropositive, placing the donor among the approximately 310 seropositive members of the cohort. A peripheral blood sample was provided by each donor, and peripheral blood mononuclear cells were used for TCR beta sequencing. Genomic DNA was extracted from the blood cell samples with the Qiagen DNeasy Blood Extraction Kit. This clonotype was sampled from a man younger than 40 in good health and CMV-seropositive. The chain was built from TRBV19 and TRBJ1-5, with 9 bases matching TRBD1. The sample consisted of PBMCs. The nucleotide sequence is TGTGCCAGTATAGAGGGACAGGGAAATCAGCCCCAGCATTTT. Its protein reads: CASIEGQGNQPQHF.